This T cell receptor (beta chain) was found in a study of T cells in Graves' hyperthyroidism and ophthalmopathy. Study-wide points: In blood, most of the thyroid clonotypes expanded above 0.001 were also present.

This clonotype was counted a few times. What it binds is not known. The source material, RNA transcripts, was used to amplify TCR beta CDR3 regions. First-round RT-PCR of the TCR CDR3 relied on the HTBI primer set. TCRdb re-derived calls from the multiplex PCR reads in MiXCR, one entry per CDR3 protein. The sample consists of some 740,000 distinct CDR3 sequences, approximately 15% of them appearing once. Researchers defined stable Graves' hyperthyroidism as no ophthalmopathy progression within 18 months. A 10 ml volume of fresh peripheral blood provided the PBMCs. V was trimmed by 5 bases and J by 3 bases, leaving 7 bases between them. CDR1 MNHNS and CDR2 SASEGT come from the germline V gene. The CDR3 loop spans 12 amino acids.

V gene TRBV6-1 combines with J gene TRBJ2-5; the D is unclear. What was sequenced was blood. This TCR was sampled from a young woman with Graves' hyperthyroidism. The CDR3 sequence: CASSWGKETQYF. The CDR3 DNA reads as TGTGCCAGCAGTTGGGGAAAAGAGACCCAGTACTTC.